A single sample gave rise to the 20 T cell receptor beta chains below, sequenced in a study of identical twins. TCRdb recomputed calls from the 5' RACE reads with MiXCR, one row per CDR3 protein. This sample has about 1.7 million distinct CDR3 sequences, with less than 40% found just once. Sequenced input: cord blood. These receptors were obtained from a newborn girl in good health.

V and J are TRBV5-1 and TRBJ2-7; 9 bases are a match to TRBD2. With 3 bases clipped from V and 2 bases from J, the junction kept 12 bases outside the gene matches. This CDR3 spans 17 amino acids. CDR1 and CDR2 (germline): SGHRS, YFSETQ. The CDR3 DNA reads TGCGCCAGCAGCTCCCTTGGAAGCGGGGGGACGACCTACGAGCAGTACTTC. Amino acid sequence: CASSSLGSGGTTYEQYF.

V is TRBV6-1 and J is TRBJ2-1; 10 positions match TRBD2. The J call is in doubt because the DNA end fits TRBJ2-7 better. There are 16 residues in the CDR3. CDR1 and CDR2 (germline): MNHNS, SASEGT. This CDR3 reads CASRSIAGGTYNEQYF. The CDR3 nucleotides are TGTGCCAGCAGATCTATAGCGGGGGGAACCTACAATGAGCAGTACTTC.

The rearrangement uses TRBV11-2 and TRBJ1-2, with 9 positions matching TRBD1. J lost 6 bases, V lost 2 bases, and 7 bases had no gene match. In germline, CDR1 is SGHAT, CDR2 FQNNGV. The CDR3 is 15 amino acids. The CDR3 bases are TGTGCCAGCAGCTTATGGGGACAGGGCCACAATGGCTACACCTTC. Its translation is CASSLWGQGHNGYTF.

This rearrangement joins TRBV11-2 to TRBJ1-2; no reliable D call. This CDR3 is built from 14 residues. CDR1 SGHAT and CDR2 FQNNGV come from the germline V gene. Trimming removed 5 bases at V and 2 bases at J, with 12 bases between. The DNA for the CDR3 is TGTGCCAGCAGCCCTGGAGGAGACAACTATGGCTACACCTTC. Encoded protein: CASSPGGDNYGYTF.

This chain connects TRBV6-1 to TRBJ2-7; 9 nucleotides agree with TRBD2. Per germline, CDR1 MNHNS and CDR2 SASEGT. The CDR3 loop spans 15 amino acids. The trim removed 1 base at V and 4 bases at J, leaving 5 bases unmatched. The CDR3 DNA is TGTGCCAGCAGTGAAGTAACTAGCGGGCTGTACGAGCAGTACTTC. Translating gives CASSEVTSGLYEQYF.

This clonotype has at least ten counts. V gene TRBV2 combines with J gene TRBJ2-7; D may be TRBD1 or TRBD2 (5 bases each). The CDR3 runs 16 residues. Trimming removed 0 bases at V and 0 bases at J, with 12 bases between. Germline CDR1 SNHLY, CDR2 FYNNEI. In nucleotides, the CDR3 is TGTGCCAGCAGTGAAGCTCAGAGGGGCCTCTCCTACGAGCAGTACTTC. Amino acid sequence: CASSEAQRGLSYEQYF.

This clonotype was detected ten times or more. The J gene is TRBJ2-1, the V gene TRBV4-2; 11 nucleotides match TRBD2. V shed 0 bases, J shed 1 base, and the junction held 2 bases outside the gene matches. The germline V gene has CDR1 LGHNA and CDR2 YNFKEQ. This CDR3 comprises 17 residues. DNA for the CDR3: TGTGCCAGCAGCCAAGATAGCGGGGGGGCGTCCTACAATGAGCAGTTCTTC. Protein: CASSQDSGGASYNEQFF.

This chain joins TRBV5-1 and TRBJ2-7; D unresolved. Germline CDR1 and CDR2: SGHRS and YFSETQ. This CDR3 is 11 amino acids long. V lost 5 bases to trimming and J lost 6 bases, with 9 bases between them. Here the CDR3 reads CASRESGEQYF. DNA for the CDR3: TGCGCCAGCAGGGAATCAGGCGAGCAGTACTTC.

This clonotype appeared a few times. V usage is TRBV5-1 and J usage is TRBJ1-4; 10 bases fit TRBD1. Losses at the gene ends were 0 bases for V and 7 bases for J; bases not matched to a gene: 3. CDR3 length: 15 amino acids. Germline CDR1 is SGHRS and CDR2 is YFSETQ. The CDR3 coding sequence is TGCGCCAGCAGCTTGGGGGACAGGGGCCCTGAAAAACTGTTTTTT. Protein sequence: CASSLGDRGPEKLFF.

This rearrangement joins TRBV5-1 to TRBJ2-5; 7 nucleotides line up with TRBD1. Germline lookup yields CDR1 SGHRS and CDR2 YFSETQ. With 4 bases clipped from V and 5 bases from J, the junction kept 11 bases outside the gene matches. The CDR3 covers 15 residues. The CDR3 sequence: CASSKYTGVSETQYF. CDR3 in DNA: TGCGCCAGCAGCAAATACACAGGGGTCAGTGAGACCCAGTACTTC. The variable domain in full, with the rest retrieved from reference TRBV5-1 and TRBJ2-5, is KAGVTQTPRYLIKTRGQQVTLSCSPISGHRSVSWYQQTPGQGLQFLFEYFSETQRNKGNFPGRFSGRQFSNSRSEMNVSTLELGDSALYLCASSKYTGVSETQYFGPGTRLLVL.

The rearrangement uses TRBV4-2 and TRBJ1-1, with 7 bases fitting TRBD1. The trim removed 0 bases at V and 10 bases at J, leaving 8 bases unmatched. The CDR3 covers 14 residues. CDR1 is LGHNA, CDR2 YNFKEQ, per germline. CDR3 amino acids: CASSQDWRGRVAFF. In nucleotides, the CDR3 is TGTGCCAGCAGCCAAGACTGGAGGGGGCGGGTAGCTTTCTTT.

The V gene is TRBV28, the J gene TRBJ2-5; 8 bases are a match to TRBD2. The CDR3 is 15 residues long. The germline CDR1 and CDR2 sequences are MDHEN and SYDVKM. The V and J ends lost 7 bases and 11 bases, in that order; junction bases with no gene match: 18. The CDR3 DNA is TGTGCCAGCATCTCCGGGGGGGGAGAGGGCAATGAGCAGTACTTC. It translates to CASISGGGEGNEQYF.

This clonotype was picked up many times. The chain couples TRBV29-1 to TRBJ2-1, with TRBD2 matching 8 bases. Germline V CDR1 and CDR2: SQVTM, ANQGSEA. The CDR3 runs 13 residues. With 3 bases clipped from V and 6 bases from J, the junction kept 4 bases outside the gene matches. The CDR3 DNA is TGCAGCGTTGATTTAGCGGGACGCAATGAGCAGTTCTTC. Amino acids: CSVDLAGRNEQFF.

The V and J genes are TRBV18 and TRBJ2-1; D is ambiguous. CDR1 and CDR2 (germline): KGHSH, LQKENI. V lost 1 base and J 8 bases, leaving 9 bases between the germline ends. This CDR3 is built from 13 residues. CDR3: CASSPRSVDEQFF. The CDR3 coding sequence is TGTGCCAGCTCACCACGCTCTGTGGATGAGCAGTTCTTC.

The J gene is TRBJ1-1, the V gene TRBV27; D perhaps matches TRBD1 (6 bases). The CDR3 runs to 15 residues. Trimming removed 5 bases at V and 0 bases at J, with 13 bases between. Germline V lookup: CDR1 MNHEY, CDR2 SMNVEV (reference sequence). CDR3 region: CASSTYRALNTEAFF. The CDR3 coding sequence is TGTGCCAGCAGTACATACAGGGCCTTGAACACTGAAGCTTTCTTT.

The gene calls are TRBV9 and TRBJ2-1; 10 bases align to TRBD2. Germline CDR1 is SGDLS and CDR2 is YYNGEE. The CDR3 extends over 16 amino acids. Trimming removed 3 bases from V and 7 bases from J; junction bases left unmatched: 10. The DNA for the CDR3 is TGTGCCAGCAGCGCAGTTAGCGGGGGGAATGGGAATGAGCAGTTCTTC. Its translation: CASSAVSGGNGNEQFF.

CDR3 nucleotide sequence: TGCAGTGCCTCCTTTGGGCAGACTGCCAATCAGCCCCAGCATTTT. Translating gives CSASFGQTANQPQHF. The V and J genes are TRBV20-1 and TRBJ1-5; D is ambiguous. Trimming took 6 bases from V and 3 from J, leaving 18 bases between them. CDR1 is DFQATT, CDR2 SNEGSKA, per germline (reference sequence). This CDR3 comprises 15 residues.

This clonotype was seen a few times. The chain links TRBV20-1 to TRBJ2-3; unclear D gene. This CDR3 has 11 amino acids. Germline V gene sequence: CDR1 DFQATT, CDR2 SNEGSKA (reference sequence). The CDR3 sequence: CRASTTDTQYF. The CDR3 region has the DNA TGCAGGGCCTCAACTACAGATACGCAGTATTTT.

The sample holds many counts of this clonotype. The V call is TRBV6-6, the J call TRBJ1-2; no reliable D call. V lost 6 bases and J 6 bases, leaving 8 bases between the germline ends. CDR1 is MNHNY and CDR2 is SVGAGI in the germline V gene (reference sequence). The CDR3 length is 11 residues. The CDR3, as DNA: TGTGCCAGCAGCTACGGGGATGGCTACACCTTC. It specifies CASSYGDGYTF.

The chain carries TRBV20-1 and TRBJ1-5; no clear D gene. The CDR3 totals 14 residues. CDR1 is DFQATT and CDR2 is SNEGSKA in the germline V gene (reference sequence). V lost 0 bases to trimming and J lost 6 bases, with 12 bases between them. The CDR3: CSARDLRRSQPQHF. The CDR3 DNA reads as TGCAGTGCTAGAGATCTGCGGCGGAGTCAGCCCCAGCATTTT.